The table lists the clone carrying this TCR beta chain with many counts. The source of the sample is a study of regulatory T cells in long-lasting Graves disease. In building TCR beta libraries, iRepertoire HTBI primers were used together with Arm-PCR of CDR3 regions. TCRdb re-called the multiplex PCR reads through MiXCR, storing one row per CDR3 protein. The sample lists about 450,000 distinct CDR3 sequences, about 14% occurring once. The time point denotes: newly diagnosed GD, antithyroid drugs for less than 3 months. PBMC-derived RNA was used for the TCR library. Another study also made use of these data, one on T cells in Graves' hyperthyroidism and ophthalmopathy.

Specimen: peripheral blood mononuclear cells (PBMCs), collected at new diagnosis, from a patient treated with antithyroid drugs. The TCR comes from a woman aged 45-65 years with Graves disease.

The CDR3 DNA is TGTGCCAGCAGCCGTATTAGCGGAAGGACGACCTACGAGCAGTACTTC. It is translated as CASSRISGRTTYEQYF. This chain links TRBV3-1 with TRBJ2-7, with D possibly matching TRBD2 (6 bases). V lost 4 bases to trimming and J lost 2 bases, with 18 bases between them. CDR1 is LGHDT and CDR2 is YNNKEL in the germline V gene (reference sequence). CDR3 length: 16 amino acids.